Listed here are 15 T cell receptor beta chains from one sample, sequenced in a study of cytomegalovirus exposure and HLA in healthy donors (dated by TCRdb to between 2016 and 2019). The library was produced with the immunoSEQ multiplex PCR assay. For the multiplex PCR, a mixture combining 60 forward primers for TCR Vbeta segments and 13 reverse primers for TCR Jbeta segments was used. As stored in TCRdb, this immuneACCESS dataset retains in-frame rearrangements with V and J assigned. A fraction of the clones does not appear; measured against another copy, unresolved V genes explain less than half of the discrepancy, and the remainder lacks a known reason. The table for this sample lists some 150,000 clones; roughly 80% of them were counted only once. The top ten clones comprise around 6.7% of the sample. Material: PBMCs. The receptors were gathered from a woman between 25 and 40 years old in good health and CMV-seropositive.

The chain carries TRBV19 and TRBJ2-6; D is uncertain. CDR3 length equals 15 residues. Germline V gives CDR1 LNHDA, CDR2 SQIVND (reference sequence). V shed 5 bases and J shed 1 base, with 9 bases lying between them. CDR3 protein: CASSGVASGANVLTF. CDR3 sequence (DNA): TGTGCCAGTAGTGGTGTGGCTTCTGGGGCCAACGTCCTGACTTTC.

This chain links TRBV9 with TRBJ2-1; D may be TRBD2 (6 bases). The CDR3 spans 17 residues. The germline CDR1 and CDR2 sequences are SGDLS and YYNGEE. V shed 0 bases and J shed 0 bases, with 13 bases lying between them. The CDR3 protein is CASSVEALAFSYNEQFF. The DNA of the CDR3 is TGTGCCAGCAGCGTAGAGGCTCTAGCGTTCTCCTACAATGAGCAGTTCTTC.

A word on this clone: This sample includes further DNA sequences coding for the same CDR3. The CDR3 loop is CATSRDRGYGYTF. CDR3 in DNA: TGTGCCACCAGCAGAGATCGGGGCTATGGCTACACCTTC. The V call is TRBV15, the J call TRBJ1-2; D gene ambiguous. The length of the CDR3 is 13 residues. Germline CDR1 is LNHNV and CDR2 is YYDKDF (reference sequence). Trimming pared 0 bases from V and 4 bases from J, leaving 6 bases between. Filled out from reference TRBV15 and TRBJ1-2, the complete variable domain reads DAMVIQNPRYQVTQFGKPVTLSCSQTLNHNVMYWYQQKSSQAPKLLFHYYDKDFNNEADTPDNFQSRRPNTSFCFLDIRSPGLGDTAMYLCATSRDRGYGYTFGSGTRLTVV.

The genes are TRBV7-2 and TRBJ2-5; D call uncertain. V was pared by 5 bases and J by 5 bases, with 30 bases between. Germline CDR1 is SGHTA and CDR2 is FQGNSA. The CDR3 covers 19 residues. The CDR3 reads CASSRLGVLSSGSQETQYF. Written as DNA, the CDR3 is TGTGCCAGCAGCAGGCTAGGAGTCCTATCGTCGGGTTCCCAGGAGACCCAGTACTTC.

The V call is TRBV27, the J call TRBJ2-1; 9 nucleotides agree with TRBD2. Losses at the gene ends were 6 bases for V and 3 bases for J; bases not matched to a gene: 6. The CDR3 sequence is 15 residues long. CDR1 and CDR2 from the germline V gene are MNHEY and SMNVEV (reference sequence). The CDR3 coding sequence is TGTGCCAGCAGACCAGTTAGCGGGGGCTACAATGAGCAGTTCTTC. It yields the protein CASRPVSGGYNEQFF.

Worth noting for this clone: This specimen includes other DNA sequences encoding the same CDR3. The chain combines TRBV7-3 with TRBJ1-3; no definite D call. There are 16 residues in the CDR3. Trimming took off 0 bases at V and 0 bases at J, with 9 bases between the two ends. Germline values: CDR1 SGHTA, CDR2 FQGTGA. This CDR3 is CASSLTSAGSGNTIYF. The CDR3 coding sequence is TGTGCCAGCAGCTTAACGTCGGCGGGCTCTGGAAACACCATATATTTT.

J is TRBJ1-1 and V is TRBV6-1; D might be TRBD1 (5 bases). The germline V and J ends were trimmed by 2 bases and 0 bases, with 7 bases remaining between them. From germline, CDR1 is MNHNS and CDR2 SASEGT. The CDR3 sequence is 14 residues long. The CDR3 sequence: CASSEIGVNTEAFF. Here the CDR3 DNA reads TGTGCCAGCAGTGAAATAGGGGTGAACACTGAAGCTTTCTTT.

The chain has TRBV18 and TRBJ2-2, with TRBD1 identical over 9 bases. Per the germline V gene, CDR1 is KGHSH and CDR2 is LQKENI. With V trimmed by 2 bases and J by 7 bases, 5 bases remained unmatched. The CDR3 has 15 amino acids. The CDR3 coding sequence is TGTGCCAGCTCACCAATCGGACAGGGGCACGGGGAGCTGTTTTTT. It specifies CASSPIGQGHGELFF.

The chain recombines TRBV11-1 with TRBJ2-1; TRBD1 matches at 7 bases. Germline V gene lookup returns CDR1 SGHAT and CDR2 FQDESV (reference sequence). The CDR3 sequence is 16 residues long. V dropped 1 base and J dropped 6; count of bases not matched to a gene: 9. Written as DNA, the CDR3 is TGTGCCAGCAGCTTAGGACAGGGCTTTTCTAGCAATGAGCAGTTCTTC. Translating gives CASSLGQGFSSNEQFF. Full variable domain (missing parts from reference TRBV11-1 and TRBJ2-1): EAEVAQSPRYKITEKSQAVAFWCDPISGHATLYWYRQILGQGPELLVQFQDESVVDDSQLPKDRFSAERLKGVDSTLKIQPAELGDSAMYLCASSLGQGFSSNEQFFGPGTRLTVL.

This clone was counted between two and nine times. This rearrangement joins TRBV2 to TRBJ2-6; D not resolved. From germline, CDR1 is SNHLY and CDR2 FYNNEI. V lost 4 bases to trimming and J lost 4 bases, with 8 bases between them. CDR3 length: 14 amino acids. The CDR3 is CASSAEAGANVLTF. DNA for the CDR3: TGTGCCAGCAGTGCTGAAGCAGGGGCCAACGTCCTGACTTTC.

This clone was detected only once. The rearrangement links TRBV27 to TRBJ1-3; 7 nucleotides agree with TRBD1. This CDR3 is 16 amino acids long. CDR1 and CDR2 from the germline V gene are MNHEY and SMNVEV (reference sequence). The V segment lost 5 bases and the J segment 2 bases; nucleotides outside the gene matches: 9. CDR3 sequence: CASSNRQGGAGNTIYF. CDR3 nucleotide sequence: TGTGCCAGCAGTAACCGACAGGGTGGCGCTGGAAACACCATATATTTT.

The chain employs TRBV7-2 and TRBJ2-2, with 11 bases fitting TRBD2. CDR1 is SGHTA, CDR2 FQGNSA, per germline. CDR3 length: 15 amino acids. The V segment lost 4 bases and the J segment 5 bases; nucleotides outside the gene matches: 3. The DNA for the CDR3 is TGTGCCAGCAGCTCACGGACTAGCGGGACCGGGGAGCTGTTTTTT. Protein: CASSSRTSGTGELFF.

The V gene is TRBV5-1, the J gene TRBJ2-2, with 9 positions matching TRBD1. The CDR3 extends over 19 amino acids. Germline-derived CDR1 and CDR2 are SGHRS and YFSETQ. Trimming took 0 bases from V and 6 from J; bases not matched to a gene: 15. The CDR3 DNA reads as TGCGCCAGCAGCTTGGTCGGGACAGGGTTGTCCCTAGGAGCCGGGGAGCTGTTTTTT. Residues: CASSLVGTGLSLGAGELFF.

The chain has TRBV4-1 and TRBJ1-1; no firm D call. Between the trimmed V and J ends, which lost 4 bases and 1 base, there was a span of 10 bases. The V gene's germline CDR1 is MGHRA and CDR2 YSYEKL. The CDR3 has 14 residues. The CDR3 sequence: CASSPRGGNTEAFF. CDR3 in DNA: TGCGCCAGCAGCCCTAGAGGAGGGAACACTGAAGCTTTCTTT.

CDR3 coding DNA: TGTGCCACCAGCAGAGAGGAGGGGAGAGGGTTCGACTATGGCTACACCTTC. Amino acid sequence: CATSREEGRGFDYGYTF. The chain uses TRBV15 and TRBJ1-2; perhaps TRBD1 as D (5 bases). Germline V gives CDR1 LNHNV, CDR2 YYDKDF (reference sequence). Trimming shortened V by 0 bases and J by 3 bases, and 17 bases separated the two germline ends. CDR3 size: 17 residues.